This is a list of T cell receptor beta chains from one sample in a study of T cell repertoires in aging, cancer and after chemotherapy. TCRdb called the multiplex PCR reads again in MiXCR, with one record for every CDR3 protein. This table has more than 9,000 distinct CDR3 sequences, around 35% appearing once. Sequenced sample: blood. Receptors originate from a human donor in good health. CDR3s leave out the opening cysteine and the closing phenylalanine or tryptophan.

j_call | v_call | cdr3_aa
TRBJ1-6 | TRBV6-6 | ASSYGTGGSSPLH
TRBJ2-6 | TRBV13 | ASSSYGQGSSGANVLT
TRBJ2-6 | TRBV27 | ASSLSWQTAGSGANVLT
TRBJ2-5 | TRBV19 | ASSSGVQETQY
TRBJ2-7 | TRBV19 | ATSDPWAGGNEQY
TRBJ2-1 | TRBV6-2/TRBV6-3 | ASSGKLAGGYNEQF
TRBJ2-2 | TRBV24-1 | ATSDFKELF
TRBJ2-3 | TRBV5-1 | ASSFNSGSTDTQY
TRBJ2-2 | TRBV24-1 | ATSDFTGELF
TRBJ2-3 | TRBV29-1 | SVDTSGLTDTQY
TRBJ2-7 | TRBV5-4 | ASSLWTSGSGDEQY
TRBJ2-1 | TRBV11-2 | ASSVNLLKQF